Listed below are T cell receptor beta chains from one sample, sequenced in a study of cytomegalovirus exposure and HLA in healthy donors. Clones were sequenced by immunoSEQ multiplex PCR, and TCRdb holds only the in-frame ones, with some missing. The sample carries some 95,000 clones, roughly 78% recorded once. The sequencing input was PBMCs. These receptors were collected from a man aged 25-45 years in good health and CMV-seronegative. Both conserved end residues are part of each CDR3. Fields, in order: D gene, V gene, J gene, clone size, CDR3 protein, CDR3 DNA. The D gene is left open where the match is weak. Clone size is given for some rows only: seen once, a few or many times, or a class if the clone is expanded.

NA	TRBV5-8	TRBJ2-7	NA	CASSWGRTLDGLDEQYF	TGTGCCAGCAGCTGGGGGAGGACTCTCGACGGGTTGGACGAGCAGTACTTC
TRBD2	TRBV13	TRBJ2-1	few	CASSFKPSGLAGEYNEQFF	TGTGCCAGCAGCTTTAAGCCCTCGGGACTAGCGGGAGAGTACAATGAGCAGTTCTTC
TRBD1	TRBV5-6	TRBJ1-1	NA	CASNFGGQGQHEAFF	TGTGCCAGCAACTTCGGGGGACAGGGGCAACATGAAGCTTTCTTT
TRBD1	TRBV25-1	TRBJ2-5	NA	CATGQLKTQYF	TGTGCCACGGGACAGTTGAAGACCCAGTACTTC
TRBD1	TRBV7-3	TRBJ2-7	once	CASSPQPTGNSYEQYF	TGTGCCAGCAGCCCTCAGCCGACAGGGAACTCCTACGAGCAGTACTTC
TRBD2	TRBV7-8	TRBJ2-7	NA	CASSLEPASGISSYEQYF	TGTGCCAGCAGCTTAGAACCAGCTAGCGGGATAAGCTCCTACGAGCAGTACTTC
TRBD1	TRBV19	TRBJ2-7	few	CASSSRDRAYEQYF	TGTGCCAGTAGTAGTAGGGACAGGGCCTACGAGCAGTACTTC
TRBD1	TRBV5-4	TRBJ1-2	few	CASSRDSLYGYTF	TGTGCCAGCAGCCGGGACAGCCTCTATGGCTACACCTTC
TRBD1	TRBV29-1	TRBJ2-7	NA	CSGKQGAEQYF	TGCAGCGGGAAACAGGGGGCCGAGCAGTACTTC
NA	TRBV28	TRBJ1-2	NA	CASSFSPRGGYTF	TGTGCCAGCAGTTTCTCACCCAGGGGTGGCTACACCTTC
TRBD2	TRBV30	TRBJ2-1	NA	CAWGTRPNEQFF	TGTGCCTGGGGGACTAGACCCAATGAGCAGTTCTTC
NA	TRBV6-1	TRBJ1-4	NA	CASNEGITNEKLFF	TGTGCCAGCAACGAGGGTATCACTAATGAAAAACTGTTTTTT
TRBD1	TRBV10-3	TRBJ1-1	NA	CAISESGRTGEIIAFF	TGTGCCATCAGTGAGTCGGGTAGGACAGGGGAAATAATAGCTTTCTTT
NA	TRBV2	TRBJ2-7	NA	CASSEARARVGEQYF	TGTGCCAGCAGTGAAGCGCGTGCCAGGGTAGGCGAGCAGTACTTC
NA	TRBV6-4	TRBJ2-1	few	CASKSGESGEQFF	TGTGCCAGCAAGTCAGGGGAGAGTGGTGAGCAGTTCTTC
NA	TRBV30	TRBJ1-3	once	CAWILADSGNTIYF	TGTGCCTGGATCCTGGCCGACTCTGGAAACACCATATATTTT
NA	TRBV21-1	TRBJ2-7	NA	CASSLTGYEQYF	TGTGCCAGCAGCTTGACAGGCTACGAGCAGTACTTC
TRBD1	TRBV28	TRBJ2-7	NA	CASSPNRDRGDEQYF	TGTGCCAGCAGTCCAAACCGGGACAGGGGAGACGAGCAGTACTTC
TRBD2	TRBV9	TRBJ2-1	NA	CASPLAGTYNEQFF	TGTGCCAGCCCCCTAGCGGGGACATACAATGAGCAGTTCTTC
TRBD1	TRBV5-1	TRBJ1-5	NA	CASSMTGADQPQHF	TGCGCCAGCAGCATGACAGGGGCGGATCAGCCCCAGCATTTT
TRBD1	TRBV5-6	TRBJ2-1	NA	CASSFLPSGQGRYNEQFF	TGTGCCAGCAGCTTTCTACCCTCGGGACAGGGTCGATACAATGAGCAGTTCTTC
TRBD2	TRBV7-2	TRBJ2-7	NA	CASSLVPSGGYEQYF	TGTGCCAGCAGCTTAGTCCCTAGCGGAGGGTACGAGCAGTACTTC
TRBD1	TRBV6-1	TRBJ2-1	NA	CASSEDGQVISDEQFF	TGTGCCAGCAGTGAAGATGGACAGGTTATTAGTGATGAGCAGTTCTTC
NA	TRBV6-5	TRBJ2-7	NA	CASRSFNSYEQYF	TGTGCCAGCAGGAGCTTCAACTCCTACGAGCAGTACTTC
TRBD1	TRBV7-8	TRBJ2-7	NA	CASSPRDSLYEQYF	TGTGCCAGCAGCCCGAGGGACAGCCTTTACGAGCAGTACTTC
TRBD1	TRBV10-3	TRBJ1-1	NA	CAIRGPGGTEAFF	TGTGCTATCAGGGGGCCCGGGGGCACTGAAGCTTTCTTT
NA	TRBV4-1	TRBJ2-2	NA	CASSPTTLAGAFTGELFF	TGCGCCAGCAGCCCGACCACGCTGGCAGGGGCCTTCACCGGGGAGCTGTTTTTT
TRBD1	TRBV27	TRBJ1-1	NA	CASSLRSTGARTEAFF	TGTGCCAGCAGTTTACGTTCGACAGGGGCAAGAACTGAAGCTTTCTTT
NA	TRBV29-1	TRBJ1-2	NA	CSARGRDYGYTF	TGCAGCGCCAGGGGTCGGGACTATGGCTACACCTTC
TRBD2	TRBV2	TRBJ2-4	NA	CASKETSGRALAKNIQYF	TGTGCCAGCAAGGAGACAAGCGGGAGGGCACTAGCCAAAAACATTCAGTACTTC
TRBD1	TRBV19	TRBJ2-2	NA	CASSILQGAQRSGELFF	TGTGCCAGTAGTATTCTGCAGGGGGCGCAAAGGTCAGGGGAGCTGTTTTTT
NA	TRBV5-1	TRBJ2-2	NA	CASSWLGGRTNTGELFF	TGCGCCAGCAGCTGGCTGGGGGGGCGAACGAACACCGGGGAGCTGTTTTTT
NA	TRBV6-5	TRBJ1-2	NA	CASSPPGYGYTF	TGTGCCAGCAGCCCCCCGGGTTATGGCTACACCTTC
TRBD2	TRBV29-1	TRBJ2-1	NA	CSGTGGSNEQFF	TGCAGCGGAACGGGCGGGAGCAATGAGCAGTTCTTC
NA	TRBV14	TRBJ2-3	NA	CASSQDERLVDTQYF	TGTGCCAGCAGCCAAGATGAGCGGCTGGTAGATACGCAGTATTTT
NA	TRBV30	TRBJ1-2	once	CAWSPGGAKGYTF	TGTGCCTGGAGCCCCGGGGGGGCTAAGGGCTACACCTTC
TRBD2	TRBV7-6	TRBJ2-5	NA	CASSLELTSGGRETQYF	TGTGCCAGCAGCTTAGAATTAACCAGCGGGGGTCGGGAGACCCAGTACTTC
TRBD1	TRBV25-1	TRBJ1-6	NA	CASSDPTGGISPLHF	TGTGCCAGCAGTGACCCGACAGGGGGAATTTCACCCCTCCACTTT
TRBD1	TRBV2	TRBJ1-5	NA	CASSAGQGFMRNQPQHF	TGTGCCAGCAGCGCGGGACAGGGTTTCATGCGCAATCAGCCCCAGCATTTT
TRBD1	TRBV19	TRBJ2-2	NA	CASTKLRDRVLNTGELFF	TGTGCCAGTACAAAACTCCGGGACAGGGTGTTAAACACCGGGGAGCTGTTTTTT
NA	TRBV6-5	TRBJ2-1	NA	CASSSLPGQFNEQFF	TGTGCCAGCAGTTCCCTACCGGGACAATTCAATGAGCAGTTCTTC
NA	TRBV2	TRBJ2-6	once	CASSLFLSGANVLTF	TGTGCCAGCAGTCTTTTTCTTTCTGGGGCCAACGTCCTGACTTTC
NA	TRBV6-1	TRBJ1-4	NA	CASTDKGAVNEKLFF	TGTGCCAGCACCGACAAGGGAGCGGTTAATGAAAAACTGTTTTTT
NA	TRBV7-8	TRBJ2-1	few	CASSLVPPTRGSYNEQFF	TGTGCCAGCAGCTTAGTTCCCCCGACTAGAGGCTCCTACAATGAGCAGTTCTTC
NA	TRBV6-4	TRBJ2-3	NA	CASSERDTDTQYF	TGTGCCAGCAGTGAGCGGGACACAGATACGCAGTATTTT
NA	TRBV19	TRBJ1-1	once	CASSIRTDVNTEAFF	TGTGCCAGTAGTATTCGCACAGACGTGAACACTGAAGCTTTCTTT
NA	TRBV2	TRBJ2-1	NA	CASSDVLEFYNEQFF	TGTGCCAGCAGTGACGTACTAGAGTTTTACAATGAGCAGTTCTTC
NA	TRBV7-2	TRBJ2-1	NA	CASSLNGFLAGNEQFF	TGTGCCAGCAGCTTAAATGGCTTCCTTGCAGGCAATGAGCAGTTCTTC
NA	TRBV6-5	TRBJ2-7	NA	CASSRRQRSSYEQYF	TGTGCCAGCAGTCGCCGACAGAGAAGCTCCTACGAGCAGTACTTC
NA	TRBV5-1	TRBJ2-5	NA	CASSPDRQETQYF	TGCGCCAGCAGCCCCGACAGACAAGAGACCCAGTACTTC